This T cell receptor (beta chain) was recovered during a study of OX40 agonist ivuxolimab in advanced cancers. About the full investigation: The costimulatory receptor OX40 (CD134) was targeted by ivuxolimab, a fully human IgG2 agonistic monoclonal antibody. Intravenous ivuxolimab was administered to patients every 2 weeks at six dose levels: 0.01, 0.1, 0.3, 1.5, 3 and 10 mg/kg. Among the 50 to 55 dose-escalation patients, around 19 had hepatocellular carcinoma, roughly 15 melanoma, 9 renal cell carcinoma and 9 head and neck cancer. In the dose-escalation cohort, 70% to 85% of patients were male, and the mean age was approximately 60 years with a range of 23 to 79. Prior anti-PD-1, anti-PD-L1 or anti-CTLA-4 therapy was permitted, and checkpoint inhibitors had been received by about 36% of dose-escalation patients. Three dose-escalation patients achieved partial responses, one with hepatocellular carcinoma and two with cutaneous melanoma. The purpose of peripheral TCRbeta sequencing was to test whether ivuxolimab changed TCR sequence diversity and led to clonal T-cell expansion. The paper covers the monotherapy dose-escalation part of the phase I ivuxolimab trial, which included N of about 51 patients.

The trial excluded patients who had a history of autoimmune disease or who were on systemic immunosuppression. Peripheral blood for TCR sequencing was drawn from every dose cohort at baseline, at cycle 4 day 1 and at cycle 7 day 1. Samples came from an open-label, multicenter, first-in-human phase I dose-escalation trial of ivuxolimab. The trial enrolled adults with locally advanced or metastatic head and neck squamous cell, hepatocellular, melanoma or renal cell carcinoma. Before TCR sequencing, CD4+ T cells and CD8+ T cells were sorted from peripheral blood as separate populations. Findings and caveats that apply to the study as a whole: On average, CD8+ T cells showed more expanded clones than CD4+ T cells after ivuxolimab. In partial responders in the 0.1-3.0 mg/kg groups, normalized peripheral clonal expansion was found to be among the lowest, especially among CD8+ T cells. Which antigens the clonally expanded peripheral T cells were specific for was not determined. At doses of 0.1 to 3.0 mg/kg, clonal expansion of both CD4+ and CD8+ T cells in blood was seen between baseline and week 6. Low levels of normalized T-cell clonal expansion were also seen in some nonresponding patients.

From its cysteine to its phenylalanine, the CDR3 spans 17 amino acids. Only the CDR3 DNA stays, 51 bases, in frame from base 1. The germline V and J ends show losses of 5 bases and 2 bases respectively, and no gene match explains 6 bases of the junction. CDR1 and CDR2, looked up from the germline V gene, are SGHNT and YENEEA. Genomic DNA was extracted from sorted cells for sequencing of the TCRbeta CDR3 region. TCRbeta CDR3 regions were sequenced using the immunoSEQ Assay. TCRdb limited this immuneACCESS table to in-frame rearrangements with V and J called. A share of clones is missing; checked studies link under half to unresolved V genes, and the rest is unexplained. The sample contains tens of thousands of clones, 87% of them found a single time. The ten largest clones take up around 2.9% of the sample. About this clone itself: It lacks a known antigen. Base qualities are missing; no much larger clone stands one base away.

The source is an adult with an advanced solid tumor such as melanoma, head and neck, liver or kidney cancer. This specimen was CD4+ or CD8+ T cells sorted from blood, taken in a trial of the OX40 agonist ivuxolimab. This sequence uses TRBV11-3 and TRBJ2-3; TRBD2 fits 14 bases in the junction. In nucleotide form, the sequence is TGTGCCAGCAGCGCGGGACTAGCGGGAGTTGTCACAGATACGCAGTATTTT. This codes for CASSAGLAGVVTDTQYF.